This passage covers 22 T cell receptor beta chains from one sample sequenced in a study of patients and donors after allogeneic stem cell transplantation. TCRdb recomputed calls from the RT-PCR reads with MiXCR, one row per CDR3 protein. The sample lists more than 850,000 distinct CDR3 sequences, approximately 18% occurring once. What was sequenced was blood, either unsorted or a sorted T cell fraction (not recorded which). Source of these receptors: a human donor who was either an allogeneic HSCT recipient or a stem cell or donor lymphocyte infusion donor (not recorded which). It is not recorded whose cells these are; they may come from a transplant donor.

The chain has TRBV9 and TRBJ2-1, with D uncertain. The CDR3 loop spans 15 amino acids. Per the germline V gene, CDR1 is SGDLS and CDR2 is YYNGEE. Trimming left V 3 bases short and J 8 bases short, with 18 bases between. CDR3 sequence reads: CASSGPLVGRDEQFF. For the CDR3, the DNA is TGTGCCAGCAGCGGCCCACTGGTAGGTAGGGATGAGCAGTTCTTC.

This clonotype turned up a few times. The chain combines TRBV20-1 with TRBJ2-5, with D possibly matching TRBD2 (5 bases). The germline V gene has CDR1 DFQATT and CDR2 SNEGSKA (reference sequence). V lost 6 bases, J lost 4 bases, and 15 bases lay in between. The CDR3 spans 13 residues. CDR3 in DNA: TGCAGTGCGGAAGCGGCGGTGGGAGAGACCCAGTACTTC. It encodes CSAEAAVGETQYF.

The chain recombines TRBV5-1 with TRBJ2-2, with 9 bases that match TRBD1. The CDR3 contains 15 residues. CDR1 and CDR2 (germline): SGHRS, YFSETQ. V was clipped by 4 bases and J by 1 base; unmatched bases: 2. Here the CDR3 DNA reads TGCGCCAGCAGCGAGGACAGGGGGAACACCGGGGAGCTGTTTTTT. It encodes CASSEDRGNTGELFF. Combining the CDR3 with reference TRBV5-1 and TRBJ2-2 gives the whole variable domain KAGVTQTPRYLIKTRGQQVTLSCSPISGHRSVSWYQQTPGQGLQFLFEYFSETQRNKGNFPGRFSGRQFSNSRSEMNVSTLELGDSALYLCASSEDRGNTGELFFGEGSRLTVL.

CDR3 nucleotides: TGTGCCAGCCTCAAGGGAGGGGGGCGCACCGGGGAGCTGTTTTTT. This codes for CASLKGGGRTGELFF. The chain combines TRBV2 with TRBJ2-2; D possibly corresponds to TRBD2 (7 bases). Between the trimmed V and J ends, which lost 8 bases and 4 bases, there was a span of 17 bases. CDR1 and CDR2 from the germline V gene are SNHLY and FYNNEI. The CDR3 runs to 15 residues. Variable domain in full (rest from reference TRBV2 and TRBJ2-2): EPEVTQTPSHQVTQMGQEVILRCVPISNHLYFYWYRQILGQKVEFLVSFYNNEISEKSEIFDDQFSVERPDGSNFTLKIRSTKLEDSAMYFCASLKGGGRTGELFFGEGSRLTVL.

The rearrangement uses TRBV9 and TRBJ1-1; D gene ambiguous. V lost 1 base and J 0 bases, leaving 7 bases between the germline ends. Germline V gene lookup returns CDR1 SGDLS and CDR2 YYNGEE. The CDR3 has 14 residues. The CDR3 DNA is TGTGCCAGCAGCGTACGTACAATGAACACTGAAGCTTTCTTT. It encodes CASSVRTMNTEAFF. Filled out from reference TRBV9 and TRBJ1-1, the complete variable domain reads DSGVTQTPKHLITATGQRVTLRCSPRSGDLSVYWYQQSLDQGLQFLIQYYNGEERAKGNILERFSAQQFPDLHSELNLSSLELGDSALYFCASSVRTMNTEAFFGQGTRLTVV.

The rearrangement links TRBV7-6 to TRBJ2-2; D may be TRBD2 (6 bases). The CDR3 loop spans 14 amino acids. Trimming cost V 3 bases and J 7 bases, with 12 bases left between them. CDR1 SGHVS and CDR2 FNYEAQ come from the germline V gene. The CDR3 spells CASSFEGGGGELFF. DNA for the CDR3: TGTGCCAGCAGCTTCGAGGGAGGTGGCGGGGAGCTGTTTTTT.

In this sample, this clonotype turned up a few times. This chain joins TRBV12-5 and TRBJ2-1, with D possibly TRBD1 on 5 matching bases. Deletions cut 8 bases from V and 5 bases from J, with 7 bases between. The germline V gene encodes CDR1 LGHNT and CDR2 FRNRAP. The CDR3 has 11 residues. The CDR3 nucleotides are TGTGCTAGTAAGACAGACAATGAGCAGTTCTTC. Protein product: CASKTDNEQFF. The variable domain in full, completed from reference TRBV12-5 and TRBJ2-1, reads DARVTQTPRHKVTEMGQEVTMRCQPILGHNTVFWYRQTMMQGLELLAYFRNRAPLDDSGMPKDRFSAEMPDATLATLKIQPSEPRDSAVYFCASKTDNEQFFGPGTRLTVL.

The sample holds a few counts of this clonotype. The chain links TRBV25-1 to TRBJ1-3, with D hard to call. In germline, CDR1 is MGHDK, CDR2 SYGVNS. V dropped 2 bases and J dropped 2 bases, with 13 bases sitting between them. The CDR3 contains 16 residues. The CDR3 sequence is CASSELGAATGNTIYF. Here the CDR3 DNA reads TGTGCCAGCAGTGAACTGGGCGCCGCTACTGGAAACACCATATATTTT.

The chain carries TRBV6-2 or TRBV6-3 and TRBJ2-7, with 7 bases lining up with TRBD1. Germline V CDR1 and CDR2: MNHEY, SVGEGT. Trimming cost V 2 bases and J 2 bases; bases outside gene matches: 6. The CDR3 loop spans 15 amino acids. DNA for the CDR3: TGTGCCAGCAGTTACCAAAGGACAGGTACCTACGAGCAGTACTTC. Translated: CASSYQRTGTYEQYF.

The V gene is TRBV28, the J gene TRBJ2-7; 10 bases line up with TRBD1. The CDR3 extends over 18 amino acids. V shed 4 bases and J 6 bases; nucleotides not matched to a gene: 18. Germline V gene lookup returns CDR1 MDHEN and CDR2 SYDVKM. Here the CDR3 DNA reads TGTGCCAGCAGTTCCCACAGCCCCGGACAGGGGGTCCCCCTCGAGCAGTACTTC. Protein: CASSSHSPGQGVPLEQYF.

This clonotype showed up just a few times. The V gene is TRBV5-1, the J gene TRBJ2-1; possibly TRBD1 or TRBD2 for D (5 bases each). This CDR3 has 16 amino acids. Germline V gene data show CDR1 as SGHRS and CDR2 as YFSETQ. With 4 bases removed from V and 8 bases from J, the gap between germline ends came to 22 bases. The DNA for the CDR3 is TGCGCCAGCAGCCCCGGCTTGGGGCTAGCTATCGATGAGCAGTTCTTC. Translated: CASSPGLGLAIDEQFF.

The sample holds a few counts of this clonotype. The rearrangement joins TRBV27 to TRBJ1-1, with D uncertain. From germline, CDR1 is MNHEY and CDR2 SMNVEV (reference sequence). The CDR3 consists of 13 residues. The V and J ends lost 6 bases and 1 base respectively, with 9 bases between them. CDR3 amino acids: CASSLYRNTEAFF. The CDR3 bases are TGTGCCAGCAGCTTGTACAGGAACACTGAAGCTTTCTTT.

This clonotype was seen more than once but under ten times. The rearrangement joins TRBV12-3 or TRBV12-4 to TRBJ2-7, with 10 bases that match TRBD2. With 4 bases clipped from V and 4 bases from J, the junction kept 7 bases outside the gene matches. The CDR3 has 15 amino acids. CDR3 amino acids: CASSSTSGAYYEQYF. The CDR3 nucleotides are TGTGCCAGCAGTTCTACTAGCGGGGCCTATTACGAGCAGTACTTC.

This clonotype has a handful of counts. This chain connects TRBV20-1 to TRBJ1-3; D is undetermined. The germline V gene has CDR1 DFQATT and CDR2 SNEGSKA (reference sequence). Trimming removed 1 base from V and 4 bases from J, with 5 bases in between. This CDR3 has 12 amino acids. In DNA form, the CDR3 reads TGCAGTGCTAGAGTAGGCGGAAACACCATATATTTT. This encodes CSARVGGNTIYF.

V usage is TRBV20-1 and J usage is TRBJ1-1, with 7 nucleotides matching TRBD1. The CDR3 covers 11 residues. Germline V CDR1 and CDR2: DFQATT, SNEGSKA (reference sequence). V lost 2 bases and J lost 8; bases outside the gene matches: 2. In DNA, the CDR3 is TGCAGTGCTAGATCAGGGGGGGAAGCTTTCTTT. Translating it yields CSARSGGEAFF.

In this sample, this clonotype turned up a few times. The rearrangement uses TRBV19 and TRBJ2-1; 10 bases match TRBD2. The CDR3 spans 18 residues. The germline gives CDR1 LNHDA, CDR2 SQIVND (reference sequence). The junction had 8 bases not matched to a gene; V was cut back by 0 bases and J by 3 bases. CDR3 loop: CASSIDGRRLAGYNEQFF. CDR3 sequence (DNA): TGTGCCAGTAGTATAGATGGTCGCCGACTAGCGGGCTACAATGAGCAGTTCTTC. The full variable domain, completed using reference TRBV19 and TRBJ2-1, is DGGITQSPKYLFRKEGQNVTLSCEQNLNHDAMYWYRQDPGQGLRLIYYSQIVNDFQKGDIAEGYSVSREKKESFPLTVTSAQKNPTAFYLCASSIDGRRLAGYNEQFFGPGTRLTVL.

This clonotype was picked up a small number of times. The chain recombines TRBV29-1 with TRBJ1-1, with 8 bases matching TRBD1. Per germline, CDR1 SQVTM and CDR2 ANQGSEA. Trimming at V came to 6 bases and at J to 4 bases, leaving 10 bases not matched to a gene. The CDR3 consists of 14 residues. The CDR3 coding sequence is TGCAGCGTCGACCAGACAGGGGCAGGCACTGAAGCTTTCTTT. Translation gives CSVDQTGAGTEAFF.

This clonotype was observed a few times. The chain has TRBV5-1 and TRBJ2-4; D perhaps matches TRBD1 (6 bases). The V gene's germline CDR1 is SGHRS and CDR2 YFSETQ. With 0 bases removed from V and 5 bases from J, the gap between germline ends came to 9 bases. The CDR3 is made up of 14 amino acids. CDR3 sequence: CASSLEGGQNIQYF. The CDR3 coding sequence is TGCGCCAGCAGCTTGGAAGGGGGACAAAACATTCAGTACTTC. Combining the CDR3 with reference TRBV5-1 and TRBJ2-4 gives the whole variable domain KAGVTQTPRYLIKTRGQQVTLSCSPISGHRSVSWYQQTPGQGLQFLFEYFSETQRNKGNFPGRFSGRQFSNSRSEMNVSTLELGDSALYLCASSLEGGQNIQYFGAGTRLSVL.

This clonotype was found a few times. This chain links TRBV5-8 with TRBJ2-5, with 7 bases aligning to TRBD1. This CDR3 spans 15 amino acids. In germline, CDR1 is SGHTS, CDR2 YDEGEE. Losses at the gene ends were 0 bases for V and 3 bases for J; bases not matched to a gene: 5. This chain's CDR3 is CASSLGQGIKETQYF. In nucleotides, the CDR3 is TGTGCCAGCAGCTTGGGACAGGGAATTAAAGAGACCCAGTACTTC.

In its sample, this clonotype was seen a few times. The V call is TRBV4-3, the J call TRBJ2-1; TRBD2 matches 7 bases. With V trimmed by 2 bases and J by 6 bases, 7 bases remained unmatched. The CDR3 length is 15 residues. Looked up from germline, CDR1 is LGHNA and CDR2 is YSLEER. CDR3: CASSQWTSSGNEQFF. CDR3 sequence (DNA): TGCGCCAGCAGCCAATGGACTAGTTCCGGCAATGAGCAGTTCTTC.

This clonotype was observed a handful of times. The chain is built from TRBV9 and TRBJ1-2, with no clear D. CDR1 and CDR2 (germline): SGDLS, YYNGEE. The CDR3 spans 16 residues. V was clipped by 0 bases and J by 4 bases, with 16 bases between them. CDR3 coding DNA: TGTGCCAGCAGCGTAGGCAGCAGGCAAGCCACCTATGGCTACACCTTC. It specifies CASSVGSRQATYGYTF.

This clonotype was recorded many times. V is TRBV20-1 and J is TRBJ2-7; possibly TRBD2 for D (6 bases). Germline V lookup: CDR1 DFQATT, CDR2 SNEGSKA (reference sequence). V shed 0 bases and J shed 4 bases, with 7 bases lying between them. There are 12 residues in the CDR3. CDR3 sequence reads: CSARDGGYEQYF. CDR3 nucleotides: TGCAGTGCTAGAGATGGGGGGTACGAGCAGTACTTC.